This note documents a single TCR beta chain sequence. This clonotype was seen ten or more times. This receptor's antigen is unknown. No base quality values were provided; no much bigger clone lies one nucleotide off. This sample was taken from a study of T cells after yellow fever vaccination (dated by TCRdb to between 2018 and 2021). Regarding the research as a whole: Libraries from fractions with low cell numbers were prepared with the SMART-Seq v4 Ultra Low Input RNA kit. Bulk TCR alpha and beta repertoires were sequenced longitudinally to track T-cell clones before and after primary and booster YFV17D yellow fever vaccination. Two healthy male donors, one aged 18 to 30 and one aged 30 to 40 years, were included in the cohort. Blood was drawn at multiple timepoints before and after primary and secondary immunization, with bulk PBMC replicates and cell subsets isolated. Summary of the overall study and its limitations: Most clones expanded after primary vaccination were re-detected after the booster (about 96% of CD4 and about nine tenths of CD8), suggesting broad memory maintenance. Computational filtering was required because FACS-sorted repertoires could contain abundant contaminating clonotypes from the bulk population. A small share of clonotypes occurred in both CD4 and CD8 compartments, likely arising from convergent recombination. Compared with the primary T-cell response, the secondary T-cell response was weaker but faster, peaking on day 5 rather than day 15. Because only two donors were included in the study, the extent to which the findings can be generalized is limited.

Synthesis of TCR cDNA relied on 5'RACE template switching, a step that introduced a universal primer site along with unique molecular identifiers. Priming of cDNA synthesis was performed from both the TCR alpha and TCR beta constant segments. Library amplification involved two PCR steps, and the second step added sample barcodes and sequencing adapters. Sequencing of libraries was done on Illumina HiSeq 2500 (2x100 bp) or NovaSeq (2x150 bp). The paper's processing steps were these. MIGEC was used to demultiplex reads and collapse the reads into UMI consensus sequences, and MiXCR was used for V(D)J alignment. Clonotypes responding to the vaccine were identified with edgeR on replicate PBMC samples, with the criteria of FDR below 0.01 and a log2 fold change above 5 up to day 15. Each bulk clonotype received a CD4 or CD8 identity based on whether the sequenced CD4 or CD8 repertoire contained that clonotype at higher abundance. The public sequencing data were trimmed at Q25 with fastp and processed into clonotypes with MiXCR by TCRdb, which kept only in-frame beta chains. CDR3 protein duplicates are merged, each entry listing the most common genes and DNA. These V and J calls originate from TCRdb's pipeline instead of the authors' own analysis. Counted in this sample were approximately 110,000 distinct CDR3 sequences; about 7% of them appeared once. About 2.7% of the sample rests with the top ten.

V loses 2 bases of germline sequence and J loses 13 bases, and the interval between the two ends is 15 bases. Looking up the germline V gene (reference sequence) yields CDR1 GTSNPN and CDR2 SVGIG. Counted from cysteine to phenylalanine, this CDR3 has 12 amino acids. Only the CDR3 DNA stays, 36 bases, in frame from base 1. The sample's treatment or condition label, in plain terms: live attenuated yellow fever vaccine strain. PBMCs were isolated from peripheral blood using a standard Ficoll-Paque protocol. Dynabeads CD4 and CD8 positive selection kits were used to isolate the CD4 and CD8 T-cell fractions. RNA was extracted with TriZol from bulk PBMCs, CD4 and CD8 fractions, and dextramer-positive and dextramer-negative fractions.

Sequences were derived from CD4+ T cells sorted from PBMCs, sampled around 10 days after the first yellow fever vaccination. The clonotype was recovered from a man younger than 35 who received the YFV17D yellow fever vaccine. The V and J segments used are TRBV30 and TRBJ2-1, with TRBD1 as a weak D call on 6 bases. The CDR3: CAWSLARDIQFF. The DNA reads as follows: TGTGCCTGGAGTCTTGCCCGGGACATCCAGTTCTTC.